Each of the 32 T cell receptor beta chains below was sequenced from the same sample in a study of T cells after yellow fever vaccination. TCRdb called the 5' RACE reads again in MiXCR, with one record for every CDR3 protein. This sample carries around 610,000 distinct CDR3 sequences, approximately 12% of them seen once, and the ten largest clones take over 12%. Sequencing used PBMCs, obtained on the day of the yellow fever booster vaccination. Receptors originate from a man aged 25-45 years who received the YFV17D yellow fever vaccine.

The V call is TRBV3-1, the J call TRBJ1-2, with D uncertain. Per the germline V gene, CDR1 is LGHDT and CDR2 is YNNKEL (reference sequence). This CDR3 is built from 14 residues. Trimming cost V 0 bases and J 8 bases, with 13 bases left between them. The DNA of the CDR3 is TGTGCCAGCAGCCAAGAAGGAACGTTCTCGGGCTACACCTTC. It yields the protein CASSQEGTFSGYTF.

The chain combines TRBV5-6 with TRBJ2-1, with D unresolved. The V end was cut by 0 bases, the J end by 9 bases, with 7 bases between. Germline CDR1 is SGHDT and CDR2 is YYEEEE. The CDR3 sequence is 12 residues long. CDR3 in DNA: TGTGCCAGCAGCTTGGCCACGGGTGAGCAGTTCTTC. Amino acids: CASSLATGEQFF.

This clonotype was detected only a few times. The genes are TRBV7-9 and TRBJ1-3; possible D gene TRBD1, 6 bases. Germline assignment: CDR1 SEHNR and CDR2 FQNEAQ (reference sequence). Trimming pared 7 bases from V and 2 bases from J, leaving 12 bases between. This CDR3 is 14 amino acids long. For the CDR3, the DNA is TGTGCCAGCATCAACAGGGAGGCTGGAAACACCATATATTTT. Protein: CASINREAGNTIYF.

This clonotype occurred many times. This rearrangement joins TRBV7-8 to TRBJ2-5; 7 bases map to TRBD1. The V gene's germline CDR1 is SGHVS and CDR2 FQNEAQ. CDR3 length: 14 residues. With 5 bases clipped from V and 1 base from J, the junction kept 4 bases outside the gene matches. DNA of the CDR3: TGTGCCAGCAGCAAGGGGACAGTCCAAGAGACCCAGTACTTC. Its translation: CASSKGTVQETQYF.

This clonotype was recorded many times. CDR3 DNA: TGTGCCAGCAGCCCGCTTTTAATAGCGGGAGGGGTTGGGACAGGGACCCAGTACTTC. Protein product: CASSPLLIAGGVGTGTQYF. This chain connects TRBV11-2 to TRBJ2-5; 11 bases are a match to TRBD2. The V segment lost 5 bases and the J segment 7 bases; nucleotides outside the gene matches: 21. Germline V CDR1 and CDR2: SGHAT, FQNNGV. This CDR3 contains 19 residues. The full variable domain, rest sourced from reference TRBV11-2 and TRBJ2-5, is EAGVAQSPRYKIIEKRQSVAFWCNPISGHATLYWYQQILGQGPKLLIQFQNNGVVDDSQLPKDRFSAERLKGVDSTLKIQPAKLEDSAVYLCASSPLLIAGGVGTGTQYFGPGTRLLVL.

This clonotype has just a few counts. V gene TRBV9 combines with J gene TRBJ1-4, with 8 nucleotides matching TRBD1. This CDR3 is built from 14 residues. CDR1 and CDR2 (germline): SGDLS, YYNGEE. V shed 4 bases and J 7 bases; nucleotides not matched to a gene: 6. CDR3 amino acids: CASSPRQGAEKLFF. The CDR3 DNA reads TGTGCCAGCAGCCCCCGGCAGGGGGCTGAAAAACTGTTTTTT. Filled out from reference TRBV9 and TRBJ1-4, the complete variable domain reads DSGVTQTPKHLITATGQRVTLRCSPRSGDLSVYWYQQSLDQGLQFLIQYYNGEERAKGNILERFSAQQFPDLHSELNLSSLELGDSALYFCASSPRQGAEKLFFGSGTQLSVL.

This clonotype has only a few counts. The chain combines TRBV7-9 with TRBJ2-1; 8 nucleotides align to TRBD1. Germline lookup yields CDR1 SEHNR and CDR2 FQNEAQ (reference sequence). V shed 5 bases, J shed 9 bases, and the junction held 9 bases outside the gene matches. The CDR3 totals 14 residues. The CDR3 is CASSPRTGTGEQFF. Written as DNA, the CDR3 is TGTGCCAGCAGCCCTCGGACAGGGACGGGTGAGCAGTTCTTC.

This clonotype showed up many times. The chain employs TRBV7-2 and TRBJ2-7; 10 positions match TRBD1. Germline CDR1 SGHTA, CDR2 FQGNSA. The CDR3 spans 15 residues. The trim removed 5 bases at V and 1 base at J, leaving 5 bases unmatched. Written as DNA, the CDR3 is TGTGCCAGCAGCGAAAGGACAGGGGGATCCTACGAGCAGTACTTC. It yields the protein CASSERTGGSYEQYF.

This clonotype was seen at least ten times. The chain recombines TRBV5-4 with TRBJ2-2; 13 bases agree with TRBD2. The trim removed 2 bases at V and 5 bases at J, leaving 3 bases unmatched. The CDR3 consists of 16 residues. Germline V gene sequence: CDR1 SGHNT, CDR2 YYREEE (reference sequence). This CDR3 reads CASSFGLAGETGELFF. The CDR3, as DNA: TGTGCCAGCAGCTTCGGACTAGCGGGAGAGACCGGGGAGCTGTTTTTT.

This clonotype showed up just a few times. The V call is TRBV6-1, the J call TRBJ2-1; TRBD2 is a possible D gene (6 bases). The V and J ends lost 3 bases and 9 bases respectively, with 12 bases between them. The CDR3 extends over 13 amino acids. The germline V gene has CDR1 MNHNS and CDR2 SASEGT. The chain's CDR3 is CASSDAGRGEQFF. The CDR3 nucleotides read TGTGCCAGCAGTGATGCGGGGAGAGGTGAGCAGTTCTTC.

The J gene is TRBJ2-5, the V gene TRBV6-5, with a possible D match to TRBD1 (6 bases). This CDR3 is 16 amino acids long. Germline lookup yields CDR1 MNHEY and CDR2 SVGAGI. V lost 0 bases, J lost 5 bases, and 16 bases lay in between. The DNA of the CDR3 is TGTGCCAGCAGTTACTCAGGTCCTGGGGGCGGCGAGACCCAGTACTTC. Translation gives CASSYSGPGGGETQYF.

The rearrangement joins TRBV6-1 to TRBJ2-7, with D tentatively TRBD2 (5 bases). The CDR3 covers 14 residues. Germline-derived CDR1 and CDR2 are MNHNS and SASEGT. Trimming took off 5 bases at V and 5 bases at J, with 16 bases between the two ends. The CDR3 coding sequence is TGTGCCAGCAGTAGGGCCGGCCTCGGGGACGAGCAGTACTTC. Protein product: CASSRAGLGDEQYF.

This clonotype was seen only a few times. The rearrangement joins TRBV11-3 to TRBJ2-3; D gene uncertain. The germline V gene has CDR1 SGHNT and CDR2 YENEEA. The CDR3 length is 14 residues. V lost 0 bases to trimming and J lost 2 bases, with 6 bases between them. CDR3: CASSLDPATDTQYF. In nucleotides, the CDR3 is TGTGCCAGCAGCTTAGACCCGGCCACAGATACGCAGTATTTT. The entire variable domain, with the rest obtained from reference TRBV11-3 and TRBJ2-3, is as follows: EAGVVQSPRYKIIEKKQPVAFWCNPISGHNTLYWYLQNLGQGPELLIRYENEEAVDDSQLPKDRFSAERLKGVDSTLKIQPAELGDSAVYLCASSLDPATDTQYFGPGTRLTVL.

In DNA, the CDR3 is TGTGCTAGTGGTTTGCCGACCGGGACTAGTGGATGGGATGAGCAGTTCTTC. Translated: CASGLPTGTSGWDEQFF. This sequence joins TRBV12-5 and TRBJ2-1; 8 nucleotides agree with TRBD2. V gave up 2 bases and J gave up 8 bases; unmatched junction bases: 14. Germline assignment: CDR1 LGHNT and CDR2 FRNRAP. CDR3 length equals 17 residues.

This clonotype has a handful of counts. The chain carries TRBV29-1 and TRBJ2-7; D might be TRBD1 (6 bases). Germline loops: CDR1 SQVTM, CDR2 ANQGSEA. The V and J ends lost 4 bases and 1 base respectively, with 8 bases between them. This CDR3 has 12 residues. As DNA, the CDR3 is TGCAGCGTTGCAGGACAGTCCTACGAGCAGTACTTC. It translates to CSVAGQSYEQYF.

The genes are TRBV27 and TRBJ2-5, with 7 bases fitting TRBD1. Germline V lookup: CDR1 MNHEY, CDR2 SMNVEV (reference sequence). J was trimmed by 0 bases and V by 4 bases; bases with no gene match: 2. This CDR3 spans 14 amino acids. CDR3 protein: CASSSTGYQETQYF. CDR3 bases: TGTGCCAGCAGTTCGACAGGGTACCAAGAGACCCAGTACTTC.

There are a few counts of this clonotype. V gene TRBV6-1 combines with J gene TRBJ2-5; perhaps D is TRBD1 or TRBD2 (5 bases each). There are 12 residues in the CDR3. Germline lookup yields CDR1 MNHNS and CDR2 SASEGT. With 0 bases removed from V and 8 bases from J, the gap between germline ends came to 7 bases. CDR3 in amino acids: CASSEAWDTQYF. CDR3 sequence (DNA): TGTGCCAGCAGTGAAGCGTGGGACACCCAGTACTTC.

In its sample, this clonotype was seen a few times. The chain uses TRBV29-1 and TRBJ2-3, with unresolved D. Per the germline V gene, CDR1 is SQVTM and CDR2 is ANQGSEA. V lost 8 bases, J lost 3 bases, and 6 bases lay in between. The CDR3 runs 10 residues. DNA of the CDR3: TGCAGCACAACAACAGATACGCAGTATTTT. It encodes CSTTTDTQYF.

V and J are TRBV18 and TRBJ1-6, with D possibly matching TRBD1 (6 bases). This CDR3 has 16 residues. Trimming left V 3 bases short and J 8 bases short, with 17 bases between. Germline values: CDR1 KGHSH, CDR2 LQKENI. In DNA, the CDR3 is TGTGCCAGCTCACCGGCCAGGGGTGGTTTCGATTCACCCCTCCACTTT. Its protein product is CASSPARGGFDSPLHF.

The V gene is TRBV10-3, the J gene TRBJ2-5; 7 positions match TRBD1. The ends lost 6 bases at V and 1 base at J; junction bases unmatched: 2. The CDR3 runs 13 residues. Germline V gene lookup returns CDR1 ENHRY and CDR2 SYGVKD. CDR3 nucleotides: TGTGCCATCAGCACAGGGGTCCAAGAGACCCAGTACTTC. This sequence encodes CAISTGVQETQYF.

In its sample, this clonotype was seen a few times. The chain is built from TRBV5-1 and TRBJ2-3; maybe TRBD1 (5 bases). CDR1 and CDR2 from the germline V gene are SGHRS and YFSETQ. The CDR3 extends over 15 amino acids. V was clipped by 6 bases and J by 0 bases, with 14 bases between them. CDR3 region: CASNPGGASTDTQYF. The CDR3 coding sequence is TGCGCCAGCAATCCCGGTGGGGCTAGCACAGATACGCAGTATTTT.

In this sample, this clonotype turned up a few times. This chain connects TRBV5-1 to TRBJ1-6; D uncertain. This CDR3 contains 14 residues. Trimming removed 0 bases from V and 6 bases from J, with 7 bases in between. CDR1 is SGHRS, CDR2 YFSETQ, per germline. The DNA for the CDR3 is TGCGCCAGCAGCTTGGGTCAGGTTAATTCACCCCTCCACTTT. The encoded protein is CASSLGQVNSPLHF.

In its sample, this clonotype was seen a few times. The chain recombines TRBV7-2 with TRBJ2-6; 7 nucleotides line up with TRBD1. V dropped 5 bases and J dropped 0; count of bases not matched to a gene: 4. Germline values: CDR1 SGHTA, CDR2 FQGNSA. This CDR3 has 16 residues. CDR3 protein: CASSITGASGANVLTF. CDR3 DNA: TGTGCCAGCAGCATCACAGGGGCCTCTGGGGCCAACGTCCTGACTTTC.

This clonotype came up a few times. This chain links TRBV7-9 with TRBJ2-5; 7 nucleotides align to TRBD1. The CDR3 is 15 amino acids. Trimming cost V 4 bases and J 5 bases; bases outside gene matches: 10. The germline V gene has CDR1 SEHNR and CDR2 FQNEAQ (reference sequence). CDR3 DNA sequence: TGTGCCAGCAGCTCCCGACAGGGCGGTGGGGAGACCCAGTACTTC. This translates into CASSSRQGGGETQYF.

For this clonotype: Germline is not matched at one junction end, which may reflect a read error. V usage is TRBV28 and J usage is TRBJ2-2; weak D call: TRBD1 (7 bases). This CDR3 comprises 17 residues. Per germline, CDR1 MDHEN and CDR2 SYDVKM. The CDR3 protein is CVSSIFPGDSQTGELFF. The CDR3 DNA sequence: TGTGTCAGCAGCATTTTCCCGGGGGACAGCCAAACCGGGGAGCTGTTTTTT.

The chain combines TRBV27 with TRBJ1-2; no reliable D call. Germline V gene data show CDR1 as MNHEY and CDR2 as SMNVEV (reference sequence). CDR3 length: 14 amino acids. V lost 6 bases to trimming and J lost 3 bases, with 14 bases between them. In DNA, the CDR3 is TGTGCCAGCAGAGCGATCAGGATAGACTATGGCTACACCTTC. Its protein is CASRAIRIDYGYTF.

The chain carries TRBV6-5 and TRBJ1-1; D not resolved. From germline, CDR1 is MNHEY and CDR2 SVGAGI. The CDR3 loop spans 15 amino acids. Trimming left V 0 bases short and J 0 bases short, with 8 bases between. DNA of the CDR3: TGTGCCAGCAGTTACTCGGGCCGCATGAACACTGAAGCTTTCTTT. Translating it yields CASSYSGRMNTEAFF.

This clonotype was seen a few times. The chain carries TRBV5-1 and TRBJ1-1; TRBD1 agrees at 8 bases. J was trimmed by 7 bases and V by 0 bases; bases with no gene match: 5. In germline, CDR1 is SGHRS, CDR2 YFSETQ. The CDR3 is 14 amino acids. The CDR3 is CASSLVRGRDEAFF. The CDR3 nucleotides read TGCGCCAGCAGCTTGGTCAGGGGGCGGGATGAAGCTTTCTTT. Full variable domain (missing parts from reference TRBV5-1 and TRBJ1-1): KAGVTQTPRYLIKTRGQQVTLSCSPISGHRSVSWYQQTPGQGLQFLFEYFSETQRNKGNFPGRFSGRQFSNSRSEMNVSTLELGDSALYLCASSLVRGRDEAFFGQGTRLTVV.

This clonotype was detected ten times or more. CDR3 bases: TGTGCCAGCAGCTCGACAGGGGGTACCGGGGAGCTGTTTTTT. The encoded protein is CASSSTGGTGELFF. This chain joins TRBV7-3 and TRBJ2-2; TRBD1 agrees at 9 bases. The CDR3 consists of 14 residues. In germline, CDR1 is SGHTA, CDR2 FQGTGA. V was pared by 4 bases and J by 5 bases, with 2 bases of the junction left unmatched. Full variable domain (outside the CDR3, taken from reference TRBV7-3 and TRBJ2-2): GAGVSQTPSNKVTEKGKYVELRCDPISGHTALYWYRQSLGQGPEFLIYFQGTGAADDSGLPNDRFFAVRPEGSVSTLKIQRTERGDSAVYLCASSSTGGTGELFFGEGSRLTVL.

The chain uses TRBV6-5 and TRBJ2-4; a possible D gene is TRBD2 (5 bases). Trimming removed 1 base from V and 8 bases from J, with 18 bases in between. The length of the CDR3 is 16 residues. Germline V lookup: CDR1 MNHEY, CDR2 SVGAGI. The CDR3 region is CASSYYGITSSDIQYF. CDR3 in DNA: TGTGCCAGCAGTTACTACGGGATAACCTCATCAGACATTCAGTACTTC.

J is TRBJ2-1 and V is TRBV6-2 or TRBV6-3; TRBD2 matches 12 bases. V dropped 6 bases and J dropped 0; count of bases not matched to a gene: 9. Germline V CDR1 and CDR2: MNHEY, SVGEGT. The CDR3 runs 18 residues. The DNA of the CDR3 is TGTGCCAGCAGGCCCGGACTAGCGGGGTTCAGCTCCTACAATGAGCAGTTCTTC. Protein product: CASRPGLAGFSSYNEQFF.

The chain carries TRBV7-8 and TRBJ2-3; D gene ambiguous. The CDR3 runs 13 residues. The V gene's germline CDR1 is SGHVS and CDR2 FQNEAQ. Trimming took 5 bases from V and 2 from J, leaving 8 bases between them. The CDR3 spells CASSPSYTDTQYF. Here the CDR3 DNA reads TGTGCCAGCAGCCCGTCCTACACAGATACGCAGTATTTT. The full variable domain, in which reference TRBV7-8 and TRBJ2-3 provide the parts outside the CDR3, is GAGVSQSPRYKVAKRGQDVALRCDPISGHVSLFWYQQALGQGPEFLTYFQNEAQLDKSGLPSDRFFAERPEGSVSTLKIQRTQQEDSAVYLCASSPSYTDTQYFGPGTRLTVL.